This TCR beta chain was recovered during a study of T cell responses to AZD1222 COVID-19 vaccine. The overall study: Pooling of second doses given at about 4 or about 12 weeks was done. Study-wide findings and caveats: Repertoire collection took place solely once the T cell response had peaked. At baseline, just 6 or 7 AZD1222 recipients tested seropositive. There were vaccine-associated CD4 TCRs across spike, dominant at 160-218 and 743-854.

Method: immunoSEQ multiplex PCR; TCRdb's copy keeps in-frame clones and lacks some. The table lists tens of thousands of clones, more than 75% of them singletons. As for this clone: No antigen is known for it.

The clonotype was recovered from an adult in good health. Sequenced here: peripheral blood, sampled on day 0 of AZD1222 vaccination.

The CDR3 DNA reads TGTGCCAGCAGCCTGTCTAGCGTTCGGGGACAAGAGACCCAGTACTTC. This codes for CASSLSSVRGQETQYF. V is TRBV3-1 (or the pseudogene TRBV3-2) and J is TRBJ2-5; TRBD2 is a possible D gene (6 bases). Germline V CDR1 and CDR2: LGHDT, YNNKEL (reference sequence). The CDR3 is 16 amino acids. The germline V and J ends were trimmed by 4 bases and 2 bases, with 17 bases remaining between them.